What follows are 13 T cell receptor beta chains derived from one specimen sequenced in a study of T-cell memory formation after mild COVID-19. TCRdb re-analysed the 5' RACE reads in MiXCR, keeping a single row per CDR3 protein. The sample consists of about 440,000 distinct CDR3 sequences, approximately 20% of them appearing once. Specimen: PBMCs or a T cell subset sorted from them (not recorded which). These receptors all come from an adult woman who had mild COVID-19 (a few samples of this study predate the infection). Cell type and time point are not known.

The chain is built from TRBV6-5 and TRBJ1-4; D is uncertain. V was trimmed by 5 bases and J by 4 bases, leaving 11 bases between them. CDR1 and CDR2 from the germline V gene are MNHEY and SVGAGI. This CDR3 is 14 amino acids long. CDR3 sequence: CASSLQLFNEKLFF. The CDR3 nucleotides are TGTGCCAGCAGTCTACAGCTATTTAATGAAAAACTGTTTTTT.

The chain employs TRBV9 and TRBJ1-1; 8 bases map to TRBD1. In germline, CDR1 is SGDLS, CDR2 YYNGEE. V was pared by 1 base and J by 0 bases, with 8 bases of the junction left unmatched. The CDR3 is 17 amino acids. The CDR3: CASSVSPDRGVNTEAFF. CDR3 nucleotides: TGTGCCAGCAGCGTATCTCCTGACAGGGGAGTGAACACTGAAGCTTTCTTT. Full variable domain (outside the CDR3, taken from reference TRBV9 and TRBJ1-1): DSGVTQTPKHLITATGQRVTLRCSPRSGDLSVYWYQQSLDQGLQFLIQYYNGEERAKGNILERFSAQQFPDLHSELNLSSLELGDSALYFCASSVSPDRGVNTEAFFGQGTRLTVV.

V gene TRBV13 combines with J gene TRBJ2-7, with 9 bases fitting TRBD1. Per germline, CDR1 PRHDT and CDR2 FYEKMQ (reference sequence). J was trimmed by 2 bases and V by 0 bases; bases with no gene match: 5. The CDR3 covers 16 residues. The CDR3 coding sequence is TGTGCCAGCAGCTTAGGACAGGGGGCTAATCCCTACGAGCAGTACTTC. Translation gives CASSLGQGANPYEQYF.

This clonotype was counted at least ten times. The chain employs TRBV24-1 and TRBJ2-1; 9 nucleotides match TRBD2. V lost 5 bases and J lost 7; bases outside the gene matches: 2. Germline V gives CDR1 KGHDR, CDR2 SFDVKD. This CDR3 spans 13 amino acids. This CDR3 reads CATSGGLANEQFF. CDR3 coding DNA: TGTGCCACCAGTGGAGGACTAGCGAATGAGCAGTTCTTC.

Only a few counts were recorded for this clonotype. The chain combines TRBV5-6 with TRBJ2-1; 11 bases map to TRBD1. The CDR3 runs 15 residues. V shed 2 bases, J shed 7 bases, and the junction held 5 bases outside the gene matches. CDR1 is SGHDT, CDR2 YYEEEE, per germline. The CDR3 bases are TGTGCCAGCAGCTTCGGGACAGGGGGTGTAAATGAGCAGTTCTTC. Residues: CASSFGTGGVNEQFF.

V gene TRBV20-1 combines with J gene TRBJ2-7, with TRBD2 as a possible D gene (6 bases). V lost 3 bases, J lost 3 bases, and 15 bases lay in between. This CDR3 contains 14 residues. The germline gives CDR1 DFQATT, CDR2 SNEGSKA (reference sequence). The chain's CDR3 is CSARVWGVGYEQYF. The CDR3 DNA follows: TGCAGTGCTAGGGTTTGGGGGGTTGGCTACGAGCAGTACTTC.

This clonotype was seen a handful of times. The J gene is TRBJ2-6, the V gene TRBV18, with TRBD2 as a possible D gene (6 bases). The CDR3 sequence is 16 residues long. The V and J ends lost 3 bases and 0 bases respectively, with 9 bases between them. Germline V gene lookup returns CDR1 KGHSH and CDR2 LQKENI. CDR3 DNA sequence: TGTGCCAGCTCACCGCGGGGCAGCTCTGGGGCCAACGTCCTGACTTTC. Amino acid sequence: CASSPRGSSGANVLTF.

The chain couples TRBV7-3 to TRBJ2-5, with D tentatively TRBD2 (5 bases). Germline V gene lookup returns CDR1 SGHTA and CDR2 FQGTGA. The CDR3 contains 16 residues. V lost 2 bases and J lost 4, with 17 bases in between. The CDR3 nucleotides read TGTGCCAGCAGCTTAGAGGCGGGCATCGTCTCAGAGACCCAGTACTTC. Protein: CASSLEAGIVSETQYF.

This clonotype turned up a few times. This sequence joins TRBV5-1 and TRBJ1-3; no firm D call. The CDR3 contains 14 residues. Trimming stripped 0 bases from V and 4 bases from J, with 8 bases between. Germline values: CDR1 SGHRS, CDR2 YFSETQ. The CDR3 bases are TGCGCCAGCAGCTTGGGGACGACGGGAAACACCATATATTTT. Translated, it gives CASSLGTTGNTIYF.

The CDR3 spells CASSPRQGSGGKNIQYF. Written as DNA, the CDR3 is TGTGCCAGCAGCCCCCGCCAAGGCAGCGGGGGTAAAAACATTCAGTACTTC. The chain couples TRBV7-9 to TRBJ2-4; 8 bases align to TRBD2. V shed 5 bases and J 4 bases; nucleotides not matched to a gene: 13. CDR3 length equals 17 residues. CDR1 is SEHNR and CDR2 is FQNEAQ in the germline V gene (reference sequence). Full variable domain (rest looked up from reference TRBV7-9 and TRBJ2-4): DTGVSQNPRHKITKRGQNVTFRCDPISEHNRLYWYRQTLGQGPEFLTYFQNEAQLEKSRLLSDRFSAERPKGSFSTLEIQRTEQGDSAMYLCASSPRQGSGGKNIQYFGAGTRLSVL.

The chain combines TRBV5-1 with TRBJ1-1; 7 bases fit TRBD1. Trimming cost V 0 bases and J 7 bases; bases outside gene matches: 12. The CDR3 is 16 residues long. The germline CDR1 and CDR2 sequences are SGHRS and YFSETQ. CDR3 sequence reads: CASSLAGTAEQGEAFF. The CDR3 DNA reads as TGCGCCAGCAGCTTGGCCGGGACAGCTGAACAGGGTGAAGCTTTCTTT.

This clonotype was observed many times. The chain joins TRBV7-6 to TRBJ2-5; either TRBD1 or TRBD2 may supply D (5 bases each). This CDR3 has 14 residues. Germline CDR1 is SGHVS and CDR2 is FNYEAQ. The ends were cut back, 5 bases at V and 5 bases at J, with 15 bases in the middle. The CDR3, as DNA: TGTGCCAGCAGCCCCCGGGACGCTGGGGAGACCCAGTACTTC. It encodes CASSPRDAGETQYF.

This rearrangement joins TRBV5-1 to TRBJ1-5, with a tentative D call TRBD1 (5 bases). CDR1 SGHRS and CDR2 YFSETQ come from the germline V gene. This CDR3 spans 15 amino acids. The V end lost 4 bases, the J end lost 3 bases, and 14 bases lay between the germline ends. The CDR3 nucleotides are TGCGCCAGCAGCCACGGCAGGGATCCCAATCAGCCCCAGCATTTT. This sequence encodes CASSHGRDPNQPQHF.